The 21 T cell receptor beta chains reported below all come from one sample, sequenced in a study of monozygotic twins with inflammatory bowel disease. TCRdb reprocessed the 5' RACE reads and reports one entry per CDR3 protein, with no DNA. This sample's table has 150,000 to 200,000 distinct CDR3 sequences. Sequencing used blood. The origin of the receptors is a human donor with ulcerative colitis or Crohn's disease, or a healthy co-twin of an affected twin (not recorded which).

This chain uses TRBV3-1 with TRBJ2-5. There are 14 residues in the CDR3. The V gene's germline CDR1 is LGHDT and CDR2 YNNKEL (reference sequence). The CDR3 sequence: CASSMEKAQETQYF.

The chain couples TRBV29-1 to TRBJ1-5; TCRdb proposes TRBD1, but this gene call is untestable without DNA. The germline gives CDR1 SQVTM, CDR2 ANQGSEA. This CDR3 region has 13 residues. CDR3 sequence reads: CSVGAGDNQPQHF.

The chain links TRBV12-3 or TRBV12-4 to TRBJ2-1; TCRdb calls TRBD1, which cannot be checked without DNA. The CDR3 is 15 amino acids. CDR3 sequence: CASSLFRGPYNEQFF.

This chain joins TRBV5-4 and TRBJ2-3; TCRdb designates TRBD1, a call that cannot be tested without DNA. The CDR3 has 16 amino acids. Germline CDR1 and CDR2: SGHNT and YYREEE (reference sequence). CDR3 protein: CASSLGGGTTADTQYF.

This rearrangement joins TRBV5-1 to TRBJ2-4; TCRdb's D gene call, TRBD1, goes unchecked for lack of DNA. The CDR3 runs to 15 residues. Germline V gives CDR1 SGHRS, CDR2 YFSETQ. The CDR3 is CASSLKPGEEYIQYF.

J is TRBJ1-5 and V is TRBV12-3 or TRBV12-4; TCRdb outputs TRBD1, but without DNA this stays unchecked. This CDR3 has 16 amino acids. CDR3 region: CASRYHGGGSNQPQHF.

The chain has TRBV9 and TRBJ1-6. The CDR3 loop spans 13 amino acids. Germline V lookup: CDR1 SGDLS, CDR2 YYNGEE. CDR3 in amino acids: CASSVIEGSPLHF.

This chain links TRBV10-2 with TRBJ2-5; TCRdb outputs TRBD1, but without DNA this stays unchecked. The CDR3 consists of 14 residues. Looked up from germline, CDR1 is WSHSY and CDR2 is SAAADI. The CDR3 is CASSEVLGVETQYF.

The V gene is TRBV6-5, the J gene TRBJ2-5; TCRdb's D call, TRBD2, is unchecked because there is no DNA. Germline CDR1 and CDR2: MNHEY and SVGAGI. CDR3 length: 19 amino acids. The CDR3 sequence is CASSYLTLLGSGRAETQYF.

This chain uses TRBV7-9 with TRBJ2-4. Germline V gives CDR1 SEHNR, CDR2 FQNEAQ (reference sequence). CDR3 length: 15 residues. CDR3 loop: CASSFTGSSKNIQYF.

The chain carries TRBV29-1 and TRBJ1-5; TCRdb reports TRBD1, a call that lacks DNA to check it against. This CDR3 is 15 amino acids long. CDR1 SQVTM and CDR2 ANQGSEA come from the germline V gene. Here the CDR3 reads CSVDGGARSNQPQHF. Filled out from reference TRBV29-1 and TRBJ1-5, the complete variable domain reads SAVISQKPSRDICQRGTSLTIQCQVDSQVTMMFWYRQQPGQSLTLIATANQGSEATYESGFVIDKFPISRPNLTFSTLTVSNMSPEDSSIYLCSVDGGARSNQPQHFGDGTRLSIL.

The chain carries TRBV11-2 and TRBJ2-7; absent DNA, TCRdb's TRBD1 call cannot be checked. In germline, CDR1 is SGHAT, CDR2 FQNNGV. The CDR3 covers 16 residues. The CDR3 protein is CASSLARRGGGYEQYF. The whole variable domain, remainder taken from reference TRBV11-2 and TRBJ2-7, is EAGVAQSPRYKIIEKRQSVAFWCNPISGHATLYWYQQILGQGPKLLIQFQNNGVVDDSQLPKDRFSAERLKGVDSTLKIQPAKLEDSAVYLCASSLARRGGGYEQYFGPGTRLTVT.

V usage is TRBV6-5 and J usage is TRBJ1-5. This CDR3 is built from 14 residues. CDR1 is MNHEY and CDR2 is SVGAGI in the germline V gene. CDR3 amino acids: CASSHRSVNQPQHF.

The gene calls are TRBV10-3 and TRBJ2-2; absent DNA, TCRdb's TRBD2 call cannot be checked. The CDR3 covers 15 residues. Per the germline V gene, CDR1 is ENHRY and CDR2 is SYGVKD. The CDR3 spells CAIRTSGTPGGELFF.

V and J are TRBV5-1 and TRBJ1-1; TCRdb reports TRBD1, a call that lacks DNA to check it against. The germline CDR1 and CDR2 sequences are SGHRS and YFSETQ. CDR3 length: 16 residues. The CDR3 sequence is CASSLIRGGLNTEAFF.

The rearrangement uses TRBV20-1 and TRBJ2-7; TCRdb outputs TRBD1, but without DNA this stays unchecked. Germline CDR1 DFQATT, CDR2 SNEGSKA (reference sequence). This CDR3 has 13 residues. The CDR3 region is CSARDRASYEQYF.

The chain recombines TRBV5-1 with TRBJ2-6; TCRdb's D gene call, TRBD2, goes unchecked for lack of DNA. Germline V lookup: CDR1 SGHRS, CDR2 YFSETQ. This CDR3 contains 15 residues. The CDR3 protein is CASGAGGRGANVLTF.

The chain combines TRBV27 with TRBJ2-1. CDR1 and CDR2 (germline): MNHEY, SMNVEV (reference sequence). The CDR3 length is 15 residues. The CDR3: CASSFGFSSYNEQFF.

The V call is TRBV27, the J call TRBJ2-6; the D gene TCRdb calls, TRBD1, cannot be checked with no DNA. The CDR3 is 17 amino acids. Germline CDR1 reads MNHEY; CDR2 reads SMNVEV (reference sequence). This CDR3 reads CASSPRGMVSGANVLTF.

The chain couples TRBV20-1 to TRBJ1-6. Germline values: CDR1 DFQATT, CDR2 SNEGSKA (reference sequence). This CDR3 is built from 15 residues. The CDR3 region is CSASDRRASHSPLHF.

The chain joins TRBV5-1 to TRBJ2-7; TCRdb's D gene call, TRBD1, goes unchecked for lack of DNA. There are 17 residues in the CDR3. Germline V CDR1 and CDR2: SGHRS, YFSETQ. CDR3 protein: CASSPGAGTGFSYEQYF.